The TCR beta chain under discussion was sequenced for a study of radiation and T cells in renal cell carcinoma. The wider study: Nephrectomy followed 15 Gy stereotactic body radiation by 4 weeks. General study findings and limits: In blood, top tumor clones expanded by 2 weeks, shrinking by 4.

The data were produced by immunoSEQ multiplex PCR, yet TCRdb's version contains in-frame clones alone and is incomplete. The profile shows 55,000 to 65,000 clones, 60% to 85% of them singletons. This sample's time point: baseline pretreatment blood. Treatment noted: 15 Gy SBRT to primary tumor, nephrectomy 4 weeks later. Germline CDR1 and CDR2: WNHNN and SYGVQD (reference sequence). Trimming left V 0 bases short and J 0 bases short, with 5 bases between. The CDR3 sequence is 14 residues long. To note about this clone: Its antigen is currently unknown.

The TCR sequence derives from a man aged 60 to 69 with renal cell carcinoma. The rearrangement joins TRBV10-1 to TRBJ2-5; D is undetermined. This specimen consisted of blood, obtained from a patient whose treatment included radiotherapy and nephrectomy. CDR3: CASSESGNQETQYF. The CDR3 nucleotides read TGCGCCAGCAGTGAGTCGGGCAACCAAGAGACCCAGTACTTC.